This is a list of T cell receptor beta chains from one sample in a study of blood T cell repertoires in COVID-19. The protocol was immunoSEQ multiplex PCR, while the TCRdb copy is restricted to in-frame clones and leaves out a portion. The sample holds about 210,000 clones, about 89% seen once. Sequenced: peripheral blood. These receptors all stem from a woman aged 40 to 49 with acute or convalescent COVID-19. Each CDR3 is given with its conserved first and last residue. D genes are given only for firm matches. Rows may omit the clone size; those that give it use once, few, many or a size class.

-	TRBV5-1	TRBJ1-2	TRBD1	TGCGCCAGCAGCTCGACAGGGTCGAATGGCTACACCTTC	CASSSTGSNGYTF
-	TRBV7-3	TRBJ2-3	TRBD2	TGTGCCAGCAGCTTAAGACTAGCGGGGGGCACAGATACGCAGTATTTT	CASSLRLAGGTDTQYF
-	TRBV2	TRBJ2-3	TRBD2	TGTGCCAGCAGTGATGGCGGGGGGGCCGGAGATACGCAGTATTTT	CASSDGGGAGDTQYF
-	TRBV6-2/TRBV6-3	TRBJ1-6	-	TGTGCCAGCAGTCTCCCGGACAGCTCCTATAATTCACCCCTCCACTTT	CASSLPDSSYNSPLHF
-	TRBV19	TRBJ1-5	-	TGTGCCAGTAGCGAGGACAGAAGTTTCAATCAGCCCCAGCATTTT	CASSEDRSFNQPQHF
-	TRBV2	TRBJ1-1	-	TGTGCCAGCAGTGAAGGGGGCCCCCTGACTGAAGCTTTCTTT	CASSEGGPLTEAFF
-	TRBV19	TRBJ2-2	TRBD2	TGTGCCAGTAAAGTCCGGGAGGCGAACACCGGGGAGCTGTTTTTT	CASKVREANTGELFF
-	TRBV9	TRBJ1-6	-	TGTGCCAGCAGCGTAGGGGCAGGGAAAAATTCACCCCTCCACTTT	CASSVGAGKNSPLHF
once	TRBV30	TRBJ2-1	-	TGTGCCTGGAGTCGGGGGGCCTATTACAATGAGCAGTTCTTC	CAWSRGAYYNEQFF
-	TRBV5-6	TRBJ1-2	-	TGTGCCAGCAGCTTTTGGCGCGAGGGAGCCTACTATGGCTACACCTTC	CASSFWREGAYYGYTF
-	TRBV12-5	TRBJ2-1	-	TGTGCTAGTGGACGGGACTACAATGAGCAGTTCTTC	CASGRDYNEQFF
-	TRBV7-9	TRBJ2-5	TRBD1	TGTGCCAGCAGCATCGAGACAGGGGCGAAAGAGACCCAGTACTTC	CASSIETGAKETQYF
-	TRBV5-1	TRBJ1-2	TRBD1	TGCGCCAGCAGCTCCGGGACAGGTCACCCCTATGGCTACACCTTC	CASSSGTGHPYGYTF
-	TRBV9	TRBJ2-5	TRBD2	TGTGCCAGCAGCGTAGGAGCGGGGGGGGAGACCCAGTACTTC	CASSVGAGGETQYF
-	TRBV10-1	TRBJ2-3	-	TGCGCCAGCAGTGAGTCCCGGGATACGCAGTATTTT	CASSESRDTQYF